Presented here are 11 T cell receptor beta chains from one specimen sequenced in a study of blood T cell repertoires in COVID-19. Produced via immunoSEQ multiplex PCR; TCRdb's table is partial and in-frame only. The table has roughly 300,000 clones, about 84% seen once. The sequenced material came from peripheral blood. All receptors come from a woman aged 45-65 years with acute or convalescent COVID-19.

This sequence joins TRBV15 and TRBJ2-1; 9 nucleotides align to TRBD2. The CDR3 is made up of 17 amino acids. J gave up 7 bases and V 0 bases, and 10 bases lay outside the gene matches. CDR1 is LNHNV, CDR2 YYDKDF, per germline (reference sequence). CDR3 protein: CATSREGGRAASNEQFF. The CDR3 DNA follows: TGTGCCACCAGCAGAGAGGGCGGGAGGGCCGCTTCGAATGAGCAGTTCTTC.

This clone was picked up one time. The chain recombines TRBV5-4 with TRBJ1-3; 7 bases fit TRBD1. CDR1 is SGHNT and CDR2 is YYREEE in the germline V gene (reference sequence). This CDR3 has 14 residues. J lost 0 bases, V lost 3 bases, and 0 bases had no gene match. The CDR3 nucleotides are TGTGCCAGCAGCTGGGACAGCTCTGGAAACACCATATATTTT. It specifies CASSWDSSGNTIYF.

J is TRBJ2-1 and V is TRBV15; a weak D match, TRBD1 (5 bases). The V end lost 4 bases, the J end lost 0 bases, and 19 bases lay between the germline ends. The CDR3 is 18 residues long. Germline V gives CDR1 LNHNV, CDR2 YYDKDF (reference sequence). CDR3 nucleotide sequence: TGTGCCACCAGCATCACCCCGCCCGGACACCTCTCCTACAATGAGCAGTTCTTC. Its translation: CATSITPPGHLSYNEQFF.

In DNA form, the CDR3 reads TGTGCCAGCAGTCCAAGCGGGAGCGCCTACAATGAGCAGTTCTTC. This gives the protein CASSPSGSAYNEQFF. This chain connects TRBV3-1 (or the pseudogene TRBV3-2) to TRBJ2-1; 8 bases match TRBD2. The CDR3 covers 15 residues. Trimming removed 6 bases from V and 2 bases from J; junction bases left unmatched: 6. Per the germline V gene, CDR1 is LGHDT and CDR2 is YNNKEL (reference sequence).

The genes are TRBV3-1 (or the pseudogene TRBV3-2) and TRBJ2-1; possible D gene TRBD2, 5 bases. The germline V gene encodes CDR1 LGHDT and CDR2 YNNKEL (reference sequence). V was clipped by 1 base and J by 14 bases, with 9 bases between them. The CDR3 runs 11 residues. The CDR3 loop is CASSQGTGEFF. Here the CDR3 DNA reads TGTGCCAGCAGCCAAGGGACCGGGGAGTTCTTC.

The sample holds a few counts of this clone. The chain has TRBV7-3 and TRBJ2-3; D perhaps matches TRBD2 (5 bases). The germline V and J ends were trimmed by 2 bases and 6 bases, with 12 bases remaining between them. The CDR3 has 14 residues. Germline-derived CDR1 and CDR2 are SGHTA and FQGTGA. CDR3 coding DNA: TGTGCCAGCAGCTTAGCGGGCGATCAGGATACGCAGTATTTT. Protein: CASSLAGDQDTQYF.

The rearrangement uses TRBV29-1 and TRBJ2-7; a possible D gene is TRBD1 (6 bases). The V and J ends lost 1 base and 0 bases respectively, with 16 bases between them. Germline V lookup: CDR1 SQVTM, CDR2 ANQGSEA. The CDR3 loop spans 16 amino acids. CDR3 residues: CSVEGGQETASYEQYF. The CDR3 bases are TGCAGCGTTGAAGGGGGGCAGGAAACAGCCTCCTACGAGCAGTACTTC.

A few counts support this clone. The rearrangement uses TRBV28 and TRBJ1-5; 11 nucleotides align to TRBD1. The V gene end was trimmed by 7 bases and the J gene end by 0 bases; junction bases not matched to a gene: 11. The germline CDR1 and CDR2 sequences are MDHEN and SYDVKM. There are 18 residues in the CDR3. The CDR3 loop reads CASKQSGTGGYSNQPQHF. CDR3 DNA sequence: TGTGCCAGCAAGCAATCCGGGACAGGGGGATATAGCAATCAGCCCCAGCATTTT.

The rearrangement uses TRBV7-2 and TRBJ1-1; D is perhaps TRBD1 (5 bases). The CDR3 totals 14 residues. In germline, CDR1 is SGHTA, CDR2 FQGNSA. Trimming took off 7 bases at V and 5 bases at J, with 17 bases between the two ends. In DNA, the CDR3 is TGTGCCAGCATCCTGGGACCCGGGGGGACTGAAGCTTTCTTT. Translating it yields CASILGPGGTEAFF.

V is TRBV11-1 and J is TRBJ2-1; D uncertain. Germline V lookup: CDR1 SGHAT, CDR2 FQDESV (reference sequence). Between the trimmed V and J ends, which lost 1 base and 6 bases, there was a span of 10 bases. The CDR3 extends over 14 amino acids. CDR3 sequence reads: CASSLDLPGNEQFF. The CDR3 DNA reads as TGTGCCAGCAGCTTAGATTTGCCGGGCAATGAGCAGTTCTTC.

The V and J genes are TRBV14 and TRBJ2-7, with a tentative D call TRBD2 (6 bases). In germline, CDR1 is SGHDN, CDR2 FVKESK. V lost 4 bases, J lost 3 bases, and 19 bases lay in between. This CDR3 has 16 residues. The CDR3 loop reads CASSLHGGILRYEQYF. CDR3 in DNA: TGTGCCAGCAGCCTTCACGGGGGAATACTTCGCTACGAGCAGTACTTC. Variable domain in full (rest from reference TRBV14 and TRBJ2-7): EAGVTQFPSHSVIEKGQTVTLRCDPISGHDNLYWYRRVMGKEIKFLLHFVKESKQDESGMPNNRFLAERTGGTYSTLKVQPAELEDSGVYFCASSLHGGILRYEQYFGPGTRLTVT.